This T cell receptor beta chain derives from a study of T cell repertoires in cytomegalovirus infection. Study-wide results and limits: HLA-C-restricted CMV clonotypes gave the most frequent clonotype in two of eight donors.

CDR1 is SGHDT and CDR2 is YYEEEE in the germline V gene. This CDR3 comprises 12 residues. The V gene lost 4 bases and the J gene lost 2 bases, with 7 bases spanning the gap. One entry per CDR3 protein results from TCRdb running MiXCR on the reads. The data hold around 630,000 distinct CDR3 sequences, with 20% to 25% observed a single time. Turning to this clonotype: Its antigen is as yet unknown.

The chain has TRBV5-6 and TRBJ2-7; TRBD1 or TRBD2 may be the D gene (5 bases each). The TCR sequence derives from a human donor in good health (CMV status not recorded). Some clones in this sample may be carry-over from other donors' samples. Sequenced input: CD8+ T cells from PBMCs. CDR3 residues: CASSTGPYEQYF. The CDR3 coding sequence is TGTGCCAGCAGCACGGGACCCTACGAGCAGTACTTC.